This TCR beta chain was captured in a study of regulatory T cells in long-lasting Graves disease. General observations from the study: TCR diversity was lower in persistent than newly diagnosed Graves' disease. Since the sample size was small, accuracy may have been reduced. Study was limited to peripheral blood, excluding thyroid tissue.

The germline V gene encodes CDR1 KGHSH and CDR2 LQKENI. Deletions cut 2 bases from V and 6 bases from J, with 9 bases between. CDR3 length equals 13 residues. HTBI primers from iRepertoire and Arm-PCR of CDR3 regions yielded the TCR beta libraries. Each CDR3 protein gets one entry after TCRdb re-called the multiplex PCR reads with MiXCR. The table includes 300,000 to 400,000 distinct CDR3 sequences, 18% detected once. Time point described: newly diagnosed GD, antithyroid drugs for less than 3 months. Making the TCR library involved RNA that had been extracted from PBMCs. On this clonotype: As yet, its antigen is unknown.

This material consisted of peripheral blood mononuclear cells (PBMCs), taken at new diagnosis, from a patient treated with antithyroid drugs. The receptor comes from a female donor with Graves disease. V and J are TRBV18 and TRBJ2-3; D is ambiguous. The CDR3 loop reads CASSPTAGDTQYF. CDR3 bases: TGTGCCAGCTCACCAACGGCTGGCGATACGCAGTATTTT.